Shown below are 32 T cell receptor beta chains from a single sample sequenced in a study of T cell responses to AZD1222 COVID-19 vaccine. Clones were sequenced by immunoSEQ multiplex PCR, and TCRdb holds only the in-frame ones, with some missing. Of roughly 120,000 clones in the sample, around 93% were seen once. Sequenced here: peripheral blood, sampled on day 0 of AZD1222 vaccination. The origin of the receptors is an adult in good health.

The V call is TRBV7-9, the J call TRBJ1-4; 8 bases agree with TRBD1. Trimming took 4 bases from V and 6 from J; bases not matched to a gene: 7. The CDR3 length is 15 residues. Germline values: CDR1 SEHNR, CDR2 FQNEAQ (reference sequence). The chain's CDR3 is CASSYIQGAYEKLFF. The CDR3, as DNA: TGTGCCAGCAGCTATATCCAGGGGGCGTATGAAAAACTGTTTTTT.

This clone was recorded once. CDR3 nucleotide sequence: TGCGCCAGCAGCCAAGACAGGGTTGGGCTTGGGTATGGCTACACCTTC. Encoded protein: CASSQDRVGLGYGYTF. The chain links TRBV4-3 to TRBJ1-2, with a weak D call TRBD1 (5 bases). The CDR3 is 16 residues long. Germline-derived CDR1 and CDR2 are LGHNA and YSLEER. The V gene lost 0 bases and the J gene lost 5 bases, with 16 bases spanning the gap.

The chain has TRBV20-1 and TRBJ1-2, with D possibly TRBD1 on 6 matching bases. CDR1 is DFQATT and CDR2 is SNEGSKA in the germline V gene (reference sequence). Trimming left V 3 bases short and J 4 bases short, with 15 bases between. The CDR3 has 14 amino acids. CDR3 sequence reads: CSASGQGPGYGYTF. The CDR3 DNA reads TGCAGTGCTAGTGGCCAGGGGCCGGGCTATGGCTACACCTTC.

This chain uses TRBV6-5 with TRBJ2-5; TRBD1 is a possible D gene (5 bases). Germline V gene sequence: CDR1 MNHEY, CDR2 SVGAGI. CDR3 length equals 16 residues. Trimming took 0 bases from V and 1 from J, leaving 12 bases between them. The CDR3 DNA reads as TGTGCCAGCAGTTACTCCGAGACAGATGCCCAAGAGACCCAGTACTTC. Translated: CASSYSETDAQETQYF.

The rearrangement links TRBV30 to TRBJ2-7; D is unclear. Trimming took 0 bases from V and 0 from J, leaving 3 bases between them. The CDR3 is 12 residues long. Germline lookup yields CDR1 GTSNPN and CDR2 SVGIG (reference sequence). The CDR3 sequence is CAWSVISYEQYF. The CDR3, as DNA: TGTGCCTGGAGTGTAATCTCCTACGAGCAGTACTTC.

This chain links TRBV5-3 with TRBJ2-6; 8 positions agree with TRBD1. TRBV5-3 is an open reading frame, and its role is uncertain. This CDR3 region has 19 residues. J was trimmed by 0 bases and V by 4 bases; bases with no gene match: 12. The DNA for the CDR3 is TGTGCCAGAAGCCCCGGACAGGGTCTATCCCACTCTGGGGCCAACGTCCTGACTTTC. It yields the protein CARSPGQGLSHSGANVLTF.

This chain uses TRBV30 with TRBJ1-2; D uncertain. V was shortened by 0 bases and J by 8 bases, with 25 bases between the two germline ends. The germline CDR1 and CDR2 sequences are GTSNPN and SVGIG (reference sequence). There are 17 residues in the CDR3. This chain's CDR3 is CAWSVFGSSREGKGYTF. The CDR3 region has the DNA TGTGCCTGGAGTGTATTCGGGTCCTCCCGAGAGGGTAAAGGCTACACCTTC.

This chain uses TRBV4-1 with TRBJ1-4, with TRBD1 as a possible D gene (6 bases). This CDR3 comprises 14 residues. V gave up 0 bases and J gave up 7 bases, with 9 bases separating them. Germline-derived CDR1 and CDR2 are MGHRA and YSYEKL. The CDR3 DNA follows: TGCGCCAGCAGCCAAGAGGGGGCTGGTGAAAAACTGTTTTTT. This codes for CASSQEGAGEKLFF.

The V and J genes are TRBV10-3 and TRBJ2-7; maybe TRBD1 (5 bases). The V end was cut by 8 bases, the J end by 5 bases, with 16 bases between. The germline CDR1 and CDR2 sequences are ENHRY and SYGVKD. This CDR3 has 13 residues. CDR3 residues: CAIFDSSKDEQYF. The CDR3 nucleotides are TGTGCCATCTTTGACAGCTCGAAGGACGAGCAGTACTTC.

J is TRBJ2-2 and V is TRBV4-3, with a tentative D call TRBD2 (6 bases). Germline CDR1 and CDR2: LGHNA and YSLEER. Trimming took 2 bases from V and 2 from J, leaving 9 bases between them. The CDR3 has 15 amino acids. The CDR3 sequence is CASSQLAFNTGELFF. Written as DNA, the CDR3 is TGCGCCAGCAGCCAACTAGCGTTCAACACCGGGGAGCTGTTTTTT.

The chain has TRBV7-2 and TRBJ1-6; TRBD1 matches at 8 bases. The CDR3 contains 15 residues. Looked up from germline, CDR1 is SGHTA and CDR2 is FQGNSA. With V trimmed by 5 bases and J by 7 bases, 7 bases remained unmatched. The CDR3 sequence: CASSPERQGNSPLHF. CDR3 bases: TGTGCCAGCAGCCCTGAACGACAGGGGAATTCACCCCTCCACTTT.

The chain carries TRBV13 and TRBJ1-2; TRBD1 might be the D (6 bases). Germline V gene lookup returns CDR1 PRHDT and CDR2 FYEKMQ (reference sequence). The CDR3 spans 15 residues. The V end lost 0 bases, the J end lost 5 bases, and 13 bases lay between the germline ends. CDR3 sequence (DNA): TGTGCCAGCAGCTTAGGCAATCAGGGGATGTATGGCTACACCTTC. Protein product: CASSLGNQGMYGYTF.

The V call is TRBV7-2, the J call TRBJ1-6; no reliable D call. V lost 4 bases and J 0 bases, leaving 16 bases between the germline ends. Germline V lookup: CDR1 SGHTA, CDR2 FQGNSA. CDR3 length: 18 residues. DNA of the CDR3: TGTGCCAGCAGCTCCCCTCAGACAAAGAGCTCCTATAATTCACCCCTCCACTTT. Translating gives CASSSPQTKSSYNSPLHF.

This clone was counted a few times. This sequence joins TRBV7-9 and TRBJ2-5; the match to TRBD2 covers 15 bases. The V gene end was trimmed by 5 bases and the J gene end by 4 bases; junction bases not matched to a gene: 5. There are 16 residues in the CDR3. Germline V gene data show CDR1 as SEHNR and CDR2 as FQNEAQ (reference sequence). For the CDR3, the DNA is TGTGCCAGCAGCGCCGGACTAGCGGGGGGGGCAGAGACCCAGTACTTC. This translates into CASSAGLAGGAETQYF.

The rearrangement uses TRBV18 and TRBJ2-5; the match to TRBD1 covers 7 bases. This CDR3 is 12 amino acids long. Trimming removed 8 bases from V and 4 bases from J; junction bases left unmatched: 4. Per germline, CDR1 KGHSH and CDR2 LQKENI. The CDR3 nucleotides are TGTGCCAGCGCGACAGGGTTAGAGACCCAGTACTTC. It translates to CASATGLETQYF.

The J gene is TRBJ2-7, the V gene TRBV9, with D perhaps TRBD1 (6 bases). Germline lookup yields CDR1 SGDLS and CDR2 YYNGEE. This CDR3 region has 15 residues. Trimming removed 4 bases from V and 2 bases from J, with 16 bases in between. CDR3 sequence: CASSSPGRGTYEQYF. CDR3 coding DNA: TGTGCCAGCAGCTCTCCGGGAAGGGGGACCTACGAGCAGTACTTC.

In this sample, this clone turned up a few times. One junction end does not reproduce the germline sequence, and a read error may be involved. This sequence joins TRBV29-1 and TRBJ1-1; the D is unclear. The CDR3 runs 13 residues. Germline V lookup: CDR1 SQVTM, CDR2 ANQGSEA. DNA for the CDR3: TGCAGAGTTGAGGGTGGGGTGAACACTGAAGCTTTCTTT. It specifies CRVEGGVNTEAFF.

The rearrangement links TRBV4-3 to TRBJ2-3; TRBD1 aligns across 8 bases. Germline CDR1 reads LGHNA; CDR2 reads YSLEER. V shed 0 bases and J 2 bases; nucleotides not matched to a gene: 7. The CDR3 loop spans 17 amino acids. CDR3 sequence (DNA): TGCGCCAGCAGCCAAGACGTGGGACAGGAGATCACAGATACGCAGTATTTT. Translation: CASSQDVGQEITDTQYF.

The chain combines TRBV10-3 with TRBJ1-1, with TRBD1 identical over 9 bases. Germline trimming cut 4 bases from V and 5 bases from J; bases unmatched to any gene: 8. This CDR3 has 15 residues. Per germline, CDR1 ENHRY and CDR2 SYGVKD. This CDR3 reads CAISVSGTGTTEAFF. Written as DNA, the CDR3 is TGTGCCATCAGTGTTTCTGGGACAGGGACTACTGAAGCTTTCTTT.

The chain has TRBV5-4 and TRBJ2-7; 11 nucleotides agree with TRBD1. The CDR3 is 13 residues long. Trimming cost V 1 base and J 13 bases; bases outside gene matches: 7. Germline V gene lookup returns CDR1 SGHNT and CDR2 YYREEE (reference sequence). Written as DNA, the CDR3 is TGTGCCAGCAGCTTGACGGGACAGGGGGTGCCTTACTTC. This translates into CASSLTGQGVPYF. Together with reference TRBV5-4 and TRBJ2-7, the CDR3 gives the full variable domain: ETGVTQSPTHLIKTRGQQVTLRCSSQSGHNTVSWYQQALGQGPQFIFQYYREEENGRGNFPPRFSGLQFPNYSSELNVNALELDDSALYLCASSLTGQGVPYFGPGTRLTVT.

The rearrangement uses TRBV4-3 and TRBJ2-7; D is unresolved. V lost 3 bases, J lost 0 bases, and 12 bases lay in between. CDR3 length equals 15 residues. Germline-derived CDR1 and CDR2 are LGHNA and YSLEER. CDR3 nucleotides: TGCGCCAGCAGCCACCGTTATACCTCCTCCTACGAGCAGTACTTC. Translation: CASSHRYTSSYEQYF.

CDR3 in amino acids: CASRSTGRAYNEQFF. The CDR3 DNA reads as TGTGCCAGCAGATCGACAGGGAGGGCGTACAATGAGCAGTTCTTC. The gene calls are TRBV6-5 and TRBJ2-1; D is possibly TRBD1 or TRBD2 (7 bases each). Germline CDR1 and CDR2: MNHEY and SVGAGI. Trimming left V 6 bases short and J 4 bases short, with 16 bases between. The CDR3 is 15 residues long.

This sequence joins TRBV19 and TRBJ1-5; the D gene is possibly TRBD1 (6 bases). This CDR3 spans 14 amino acids. Germline-derived CDR1 and CDR2 are LNHDA and SQIVND (reference sequence). The V gene lost 5 bases and the J gene lost 7 bases, with 15 bases spanning the gap. CDR3 protein: CASSPEQGIQPQHF. The CDR3 DNA sequence: TGTGCCAGTAGTCCGGAACAGGGTATCCAGCCCCAGCATTTT.

The rearrangement joins TRBV28 to TRBJ1-1, with D possibly matching TRBD1 (5 bases). The germline V gene has CDR1 MDHEN and CDR2 SYDVKM. V was cut by 5 bases and J by 4 bases, with 14 bases left in between. The CDR3 is 14 residues long. The chain's CDR3 is CASSETVGGTEAFF. The CDR3 region has the DNA TGTGCCAGCAGTGAGACAGTCGGGGGCACTGAAGCTTTCTTT.

This clone appeared once. The CDR3 nucleotides read TGTGCCAGTACCCTTAGCCCACAGCGACAAGAGACCCAGTACTTC. It is translated as CASTLSPQRQETQYF. The chain has TRBV7-9 and TRBJ2-5; D is unclear. Germline V gene data show CDR1 as SEHNR and CDR2 as FQNEAQ (reference sequence). The CDR3 covers 15 residues. The V and J ends lost 9 bases and 2 bases respectively, with 19 bases between them.

This chain joins TRBV5-1 and TRBJ2-2, with 10 positions matching TRBD2. Losses at the gene ends were 4 bases for V and 4 bases for J; bases not matched to a gene: 1. Germline values: CDR1 SGHRS, CDR2 YFSETQ. The CDR3 totals 14 residues. CDR3 DNA: TGCGCCAGCAGCCCTAGCGGGAGCACCGGGGAGCTGTTTTTT. Its protein product is CASSPSGSTGELFF.

The chain couples TRBV29-1 to TRBJ2-7, with 7 bases matching TRBD1. Looked up from germline, CDR1 is SQVTM and CDR2 is ANQGSEA. Germline trimming cut 5 bases from V and 4 bases from J; bases unmatched to any gene: 2. CDR3 length: 11 residues. CDR3 sequence: CSVIQGYEQYF. CDR3 DNA: TGCAGCGTTATACAGGGGTACGAGCAGTACTTC.

The chain joins TRBV20-1 to TRBJ2-1; D may be TRBD2 (5 bases). CDR1 and CDR2 (germline): DFQATT, SNEGSKA (reference sequence). The CDR3 length is 9 residues. Trimming cost V 5 bases and J 13 bases, with 9 bases left between them. The CDR3: CSAGDYQFF. The CDR3 DNA is TGCAGTGCTGGTGACTATCAGTTCTTC.

V gene TRBV19 combines with J gene TRBJ1-3; weak D call: TRBD1 (5 bases). Germline V gene data show CDR1 as LNHDA and CDR2 as SQIVND (reference sequence). The CDR3 consists of 16 residues. V was pared by 5 bases and J by 0 bases, with 14 bases between. CDR3 residues: CASSPRGPSSGNTIYF. Written as DNA, the CDR3 is TGTGCCAGTAGTCCACGGGGACCTTCCTCTGGAAACACCATATATTTT.

The chain uses TRBV18 and TRBJ2-1; TRBD2 agrees at 10 bases. Germline V gene data show CDR1 as KGHSH and CDR2 as LQKENI. The CDR3 contains 15 residues. Trimming at V came to 3 bases and at J to 11 bases, leaving 10 bases not matched to a gene. This CDR3 reads CASSPPGTSEMKQFF. CDR3 DNA: TGTGCCAGCTCACCGCCCGGGACTAGCGAGATGAAGCAGTTCTTC.

The V call is TRBV19, the J call TRBJ1-1; 9 nucleotides agree with TRBD1. CDR1 LNHDA and CDR2 SQIVND come from the germline V gene (reference sequence). CDR3 length equals 14 residues. V shed 4 bases, J shed 5 bases, and the junction held 5 bases outside the gene matches. CDR3 bases: TGTGCCAGTAGTACCAGACAGGGGGGGACTGAAGCTTTCTTT. Protein: CASSTRQGGTEAFF.

This chain joins TRBV13 and TRBJ2-3; 7 bases align to TRBD2. CDR3 length: 14 residues. Germline lookup yields CDR1 PRHDT and CDR2 FYEKMQ (reference sequence). J gave up 7 bases and V 0 bases, and 4 bases lay outside the gene matches. This chain's CDR3 is CASSLGAGVHTQYF. The DNA for the CDR3 is TGTGCCAGCAGCTTAGGGGCGGGGGTCCATACGCAGTATTTT.